Sequencing of this T cell receptor beta chain was carried out in a study of cytomegalovirus exposure and HLA in healthy donors (dated by TCRdb to 2016 to 2017). For context, the study as a whole: An earlier analysis of 587 of the donors reported about 250 Gb of sequence data and 117 million unique TCR beta sequences from roughly 200 million T cells. Donor age, sex, ethnicity and CMV serostatus were compiled alongside the repertoire data. Genome-wide SNP genotypes for about 55% of the roughly 670 donors were used in a later genetic analysis, which treated that subset as a discovery cohort. Of the roughly 400 genotyped donors, roughly 80% fell in the genetic ancestry cluster associated with self-reported Caucasian donors. Class I and class II HLA loci were covered by the typing at four-digit resolution. Four to six DR-DQ haplotypes were handled as single units for association and clustering, since linkage in the cohort was strong. The study aimed to test whether cataloging public T cell receptors could reveal signatures of past pathogen exposure. To predict cytomegalovirus infection status, the study brought together high-throughput TCR immunosequencing, statistical association of individual TCRs with disease status, and machine learning. All discovery cohort repertoires had been generated using a single sequencing platform. Using immunosequencing, the study profiled T cell repertoires from some 670 subjects and related those repertoires to cytomegalovirus serostatus. Besides the first cohort of approximately 670 subjects, a separate validation cohort made up of around 120 different subjects was used. In a later analysis, previously published TCR beta repertoires from several hundred donors were re-analyzed and high-resolution HLA genotyping was added so that TCR occurrence patterns could be studied. Across 300 to 500 genotyped donors of the cohort, an average of roughly 230,000 unique TCR beta nucleotide sequences per donor were sequenced, and around 19% of those sequences were non-productive. An early release covering 500 to 750 HLA-typed donors comprised about 300 gigabases of sequencing data and some 79 million unique TCR sequences. The later analysis used no new phenotypic data to find candidate immune exposures, relying instead on TCR beta sequences and their occurrence across donors. An earlier analysis of 587 of the donors applied high-throughput TCR beta sequencing to assess whether each TCR beta V gene segment acted as functional or pseudogenic. Typing coverage varied by locus: roughly 629-640 donors for A, B, C, DRB1 and DQB1; more than 500 for DQA1; over 600 for DPA1; 450 to 480 for DPB1.

Library method: the immunoSEQ multiplex PCR assay. The multiplex PCR relied on a mix of 60 forward primers for TCR Vbeta segments and 13 reverse primers for TCR Jbeta segments. A multiplex PCR assay on genomic DNA amplified the CDR3 region of rearranged TCR beta genes. Amplified TCR beta libraries were sequenced as 87-base-pair reads on the Illumina HiSeq System. The authors' analysis ran thus. A later analysis counted tens of millions of unique TCR beta chains across the 666 repertoires, and roughly 10 million of these chains were shared by at least two donors. To remove PCR and sequencing errors, raw reads were error-corrected and collapsed into unique sequences using a nearest-neighbor algorithm that merged closely related sequences. CDR3 sequences were aligned to IMGT reference sequences to assign V, D and J gene segments. For a sequence to be retained, a match of at least six nucleotides to both a V gene segment and a J gene segment was required. A rearrangement counted as productive if the CDR3 had no stop codons and remained in frame with V and J, and every other rearrangement counted as non-productive. CDR3 was defined according to IMGT convention as the region running from the second conserved V-encoded cysteine to the conserved J-encoded phenylalanine. In an earlier analysis of around 640 of the donors, sequences lacking an unambiguous match to a single V gene segment were excluded. In an earlier analysis of some 590 of the donors, V segments were called functional above 56.7% productive rearrangements and were called segregating when the between-donor standard deviation exceeded 5%. A statistical classification framework was developed to diagnose cytomegalovirus status using the catalog of TCR beta chain sequences. A later analysis assigned V and J genes by comparing TCR nucleotide sequences with IMGT/GENE-DB human TR gene sequences. Using the TCRdist pipeline, a later analysis assigned CDR3 sequences along with most-parsimonious VDJ recombination scenarios. In a later analysis, each TCR beta chain was defined by its CDR3 amino acid sequence together with its V-gene family, and reads lacking a unique V-gene family were excluded. As a way to deal with suspected cross-contamination and a sequencing artifact, a later analysis dropped hundreds of nucleotide sequences that were highly shared and had low generation probability. A later analysis calculated a clonal expansion index for each public chain from normalized within-repertoire ranks of inferred template counts. In a later analysis, generation probabilities were computed with a VDJ recombination model fitted to out-of-frame rearrangements, and the resulting probabilities were checked against IGoR. Hypergeometric tests were used in a later analysis to score TCR-TCR, TCR-HLA and TCR-CMV co-occurrence, with a repertoire-size bias correction applied to the TCR pairs. A later analysis estimated false discovery rates by permuting HLA or CMV assignments 20 times. In a later analysis, co-occurring TCRs were grouped using DBSCAN, with TCRdist sequence similarity added in when clustering inside HLA-allele-positive subsets. Repertoires with fewer than 30,000 or more than 120,000 public chains, plus five repertoires with anomalous nucleotide sharing, were excluded from co-occurrence clustering. TCRdb re-hosts the immuneACCESS table, in-frame sequences only. Its copies lack some clones; in the studies checked, an unresolved V gene accounts for under half of them, and the cause for the rest is not known. The V and J calls and clone size come from that table; D and trimming were worked out from the DNA. Across this sample there are about 100,000 clones, with approximately 70% seen only once. The ten top clones hold approximately 11% of the sample.

CDR1 and CDR2 are drawn from the germline V gene (reference sequence): WNHNN, SYGVQD. At the junction V is shortened by 3 bases and J by 4 bases, with 20 bases in between. The CDR3 runs 17 residues from the cysteine to the phenylalanine. The sequence is cut down to CDR3 DNA, 51 bases in frame from base 1. General findings and caveats noted by the study authors: In vitro tests confirmed that three of the cytomegalovirus-associated TCR beta chains recognize cytomegalovirus antigens. Because the 87-base-pair reads could not distinguish some IMGT-functional V segments, including TRBV6-2 and TRBV6-3, those segments were excluded. Immune exposure information for the cohort was limited to CMV serostatus. A later analysis found that most CMV-associated TCR beta chains appeared HLA-restricted, with HLA associations seemingly driven largely by CMV exposure. V-gene and J-gene trimming of TCR beta chains was associated with a missense DCLRE1C variant in a later genetic analysis, and the association was replicated in an independent cohort. While some public TCRs were present in many individuals, most TCR sequences turned up only very rarely across donors. Because counts were too low, some 17 rarely observed V segments, including chromosome 9 orphons, were left out of the earlier analysis of 500 to 750 of the donors. Strong co-occurrence of HLA alleles, especially DR and DQ, made assigning TCR associations to individual alleles difficult. According to the authors, the approach could potentially be generalized to other disease states and immunological phenotypes. In both the original and validation cohorts, the classifier was reported to diagnose cytomegalovirus status with high specificity and sensitivity. Because HLA typing was unavailable for some donors at each locus, only the typed subset was used in association tests. Broadly in line with IMGT annotations, most TCR beta V segments showed up in productive rearrangements about 90% or about 30% of the time in an earlier analysis of several hundred of the donors. A further reported finding was that TCR beta sequences accurately predicted the HLA-A and HLA-B alleles for most subjects in the first cohort. In a later analysis, around 15,000 TCR beta sequences were associated with specific HLA alleles at a false discovery rate of 0.05. Linkage disequilibrium might explain the correlated functional status among segregating V segments, but an unknown experimental factor could not be excluded. The study gave a list of some 150 TCR beta chains associated with cytomegalovirus. According to a later genetic analysis, donors in an Asian-associated ancestry cluster had fewer N-insertions in productive TCRs than the roughly 700-donor mean. In a later analysis, HLA-associated TCR beta chains were found to be more clonally expanded and to have lower generation probabilities than equally common non-associated chains. The sequencing pipeline was judged likely to have produced a cluster of highly shared sequence variants as a technical artifact. In a later analysis, TCR association rates were found to vary across HLA loci, with the most associated TCRs seen for DRB1 alleles and the fewest for HLA-C alleles. Several of the top co-occurrence clusters appeared to be linked to parvovirus B19, influenza, CMV and Epstein-Barr virus, according to a later analysis. This cohort had only TCR beta chains sequenced, and the lack of alpha or paired-chain data limited which features could be detected. The presence/absence analyses assumed that sequencing depth was roughly uniform across donors, and that assumption may not be true.

The cohort comprised some 680 healthy bone marrow donors. At the time of sampling, all cohort members were nominally healthy, though unrecorded immune exposures were likely present. The donor tested CMV seropositive, placing the donor among the 250 to 350 seropositive members of the cohort. A peripheral blood sample was collected from each donor, and TCR beta sequencing was performed on peripheral blood mononuclear cells. Genomic DNA extraction from the blood cell samples was performed with the Qiagen DNeasy Blood Extraction Kit. This clone occurred a few times. This receptor's antigen is unknown. The input lacks base qualities; no much larger clone sits a single base away.

Sample: PBMCs. The TCR sequence derives from a man aged 35 to 55 in good health and CMV-seropositive. The chain uses TRBV10-1 and TRBJ2-3; TRBD2 is possibly the D segment (6 matching bases). CDR3 reads: CASSDPTPGLLADTQYF. The sequenced DNA: TGCGCCAGCAGTGACCCGACACCGGGACTGCTCGCAGATACGCAGTATTTT.